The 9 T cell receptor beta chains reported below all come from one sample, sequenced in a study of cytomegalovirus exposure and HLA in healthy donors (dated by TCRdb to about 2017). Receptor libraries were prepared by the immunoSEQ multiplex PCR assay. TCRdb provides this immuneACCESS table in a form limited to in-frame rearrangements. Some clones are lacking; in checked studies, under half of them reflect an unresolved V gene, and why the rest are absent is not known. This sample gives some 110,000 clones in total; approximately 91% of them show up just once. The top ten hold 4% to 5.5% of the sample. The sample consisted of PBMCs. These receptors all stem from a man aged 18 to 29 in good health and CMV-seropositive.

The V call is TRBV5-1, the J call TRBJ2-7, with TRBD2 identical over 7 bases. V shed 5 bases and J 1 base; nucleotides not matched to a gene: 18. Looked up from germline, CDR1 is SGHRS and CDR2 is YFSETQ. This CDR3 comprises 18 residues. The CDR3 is CASSPFIQGLPRSYEQYF. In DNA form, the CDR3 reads TGCGCCAGCAGTCCTTTCATTCAGGGACTACCAAGATCCTACGAGCAGTACTTC.

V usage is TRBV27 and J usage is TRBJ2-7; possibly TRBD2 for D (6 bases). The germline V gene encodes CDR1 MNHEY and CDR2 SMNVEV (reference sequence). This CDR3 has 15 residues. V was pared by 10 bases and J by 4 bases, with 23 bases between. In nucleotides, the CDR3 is TGTGCCACCCTGAGGGAGGTCACAACGTTGTACGAGCAGTACTTC. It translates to CATLREVTTLYEQYF.

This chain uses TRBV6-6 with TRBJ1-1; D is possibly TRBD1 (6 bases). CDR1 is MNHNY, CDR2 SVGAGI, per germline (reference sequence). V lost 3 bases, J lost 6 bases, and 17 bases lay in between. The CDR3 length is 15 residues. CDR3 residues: CASSYGGNRAPEAFF. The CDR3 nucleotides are TGTGCCAGCAGTTATGGCGGTAACAGGGCCCCTGAAGCTTTCTTT.

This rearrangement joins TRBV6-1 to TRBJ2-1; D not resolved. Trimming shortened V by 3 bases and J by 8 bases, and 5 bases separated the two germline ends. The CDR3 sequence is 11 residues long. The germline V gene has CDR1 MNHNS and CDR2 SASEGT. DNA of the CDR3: TGTGCCAGCAGTGATTTCGATGAGCAGTTCTTC. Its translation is CASSDFDEQFF.

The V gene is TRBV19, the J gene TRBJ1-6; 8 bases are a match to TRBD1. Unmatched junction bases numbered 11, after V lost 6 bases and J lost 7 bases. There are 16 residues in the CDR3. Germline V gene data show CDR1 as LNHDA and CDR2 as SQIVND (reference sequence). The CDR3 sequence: CASRVTGGMDNSPLHF. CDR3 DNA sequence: TGTGCCAGTAGAGTTACAGGGGGAATGGACAATTCACCCCTCCACTTT.

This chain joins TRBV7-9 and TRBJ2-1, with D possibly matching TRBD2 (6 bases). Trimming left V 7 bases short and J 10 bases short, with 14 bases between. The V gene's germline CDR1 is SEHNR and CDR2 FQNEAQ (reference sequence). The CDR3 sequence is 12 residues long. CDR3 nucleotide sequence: TGTGCCAGCACCCTGTGGGGGGACGAGCAGTTCTTC. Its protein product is CASTLWGDEQFF. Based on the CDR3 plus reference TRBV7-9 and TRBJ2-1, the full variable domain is DTGVSQNPRHKITKRGQNVTFRCDPISEHNRLYWYRQTLGQGPEFLTYFQNEAQLEKSRLLSDRFSAERPKGSFSTLEIQRTEQGDSAMYLCASTLWGDEQFFGPGTRLTVL.

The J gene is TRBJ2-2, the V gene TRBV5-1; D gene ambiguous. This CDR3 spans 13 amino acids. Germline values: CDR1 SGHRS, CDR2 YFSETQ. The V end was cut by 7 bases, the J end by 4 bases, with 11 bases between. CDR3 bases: TGCGCCAGCGGAGCAGCGCCCACCGGGGAGCTGTTTTTT. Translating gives CASGAAPTGELFF.

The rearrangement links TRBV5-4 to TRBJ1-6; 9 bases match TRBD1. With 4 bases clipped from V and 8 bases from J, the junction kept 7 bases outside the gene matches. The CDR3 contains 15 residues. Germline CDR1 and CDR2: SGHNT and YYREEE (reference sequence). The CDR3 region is CASSGGRDRDSPLHF. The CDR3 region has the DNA TGTGCCAGCAGCGGGGGCCGGGACAGGGATTCACCCCTCCACTTT.

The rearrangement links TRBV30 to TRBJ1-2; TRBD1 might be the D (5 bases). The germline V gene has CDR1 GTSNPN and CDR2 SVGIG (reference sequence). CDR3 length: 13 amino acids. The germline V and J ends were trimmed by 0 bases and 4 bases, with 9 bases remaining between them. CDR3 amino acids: CAWSVQGAYGYTF. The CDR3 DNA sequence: TGTGCCTGGAGTGTTCAGGGTGCCTATGGCTACACCTTC. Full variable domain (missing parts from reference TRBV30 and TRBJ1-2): SQTIHQWPATLVQPVGSPLSLECTVEGTSNPNLYWYRQAAGRGLQLLFYSVGIGQISSEVPQNLSASRPQDRQFILSSKKLLLSDSGFYLCAWSVQGAYGYTFGSGTRLTVV.